Listed here are 21 T cell receptor beta chains from one sample, sequenced in a study of cytomegalovirus exposure and HLA in healthy donors. The PCR made use of 60 Vbeta and 13 Jbeta primers. Generated by immunoSEQ multiplex PCR, the TCRdb table keeps only in-frame clones and is missing some. The sample's table shows some 120,000 clones. The sample consisted of PBMCs. All receptors derive from a man in his thirties or forties in good health and CMV-seronegative.

This chain uses TRBV6-5 with TRBJ2-2; D uncertain. The CDR3 length is 16 residues. CDR1 is MNHEY, CDR2 SVGAGI, per germline. Trimming stripped 4 bases from V and 5 bases from J, with 17 bases between. CDR3 DNA sequence: TGTGCCAGCAGTTCCTGGCGAGATAGCCGAACCGGGGAGCTGTTTTTT. Translated: CASSSWRDSRTGELFF.

This sequence joins TRBV4-2 and TRBJ2-4, with 10 bases lining up with TRBD2. The V gene's germline CDR1 is LGHNA and CDR2 YNFKEQ. V shed 0 bases, J shed 6 bases, and the junction held 8 bases outside the gene matches. The CDR3 contains 17 residues. This chain's CDR3 is CASSQDRASGGGNIQYF. DNA of the CDR3: TGTGCCAGCAGCCAAGATCGCGCTAGCGGGGGCGGAAACATTCAGTACTTC.

The chain combines TRBV5-1 with TRBJ1-1; D might be TRBD1 (5 bases). The CDR3 loop spans 13 amino acids. V shed 4 bases and J shed 4 bases, with 11 bases lying between them. The germline gives CDR1 SGHRS, CDR2 YFSETQ. This CDR3 reads CASSGGWGTEAFF. CDR3 coding DNA: TGCGCCAGCAGCGGGGGGTGGGGCACTGAAGCTTTCTTT.

The chain employs TRBV18 and TRBJ1-1; D might be TRBD1 (6 bases). V lost 0 bases to trimming and J lost 1 base, with 12 bases between them. The CDR3 has 16 amino acids. Germline CDR1 reads KGHSH; CDR2 reads LQKENI. The CDR3 sequence is CASSPPVQGGNTEAFF. The CDR3 region has the DNA TGTGCCAGCTCACCACCGGTTCAAGGGGGGAACACTGAAGCTTTCTTT. Supplemented by reference TRBV18 and TRBJ1-1, the full variable domain reads NAGVMQNPRHLVRRRGQEARLRCSPMKGHSHVYWYRQLPEEGLKFMVYLQKENIIDESGMPKERFSAEFPKEGPSILRIQQVVRGDSAAYFCASSPPVQGGNTEAFFGQGTRLTVV.

The chain joins TRBV2 to TRBJ2-7; the match to TRBD1 covers 11 bases. The germline gives CDR1 SNHLY, CDR2 FYNNEI. The CDR3 runs to 16 residues. V lost 7 bases, J lost 3 bases, and 11 bases stayed unmatched. The CDR3 DNA follows: TGTGCCAGCATCAAATCCTCCGGGACAGGGGGCTACGAGCAGTACTTC. This sequence encodes CASIKSSGTGGYEQYF.

The chain uses TRBV2 and TRBJ1-3, with a weak D call TRBD1 (5 bases). The CDR3 spans 15 residues. The V gene lost 5 bases and the J gene lost 5 bases, with 16 bases spanning the gap. Germline CDR1 reads SNHLY; CDR2 reads FYNNEI. CDR3 loop: CASSNKGQWRNTIYF. CDR3 coding DNA: TGTGCCAGCAGTAACAAGGGGCAGTGGAGAAACACCATATATTTT.

The genes are TRBV5-6 and TRBJ1-4; 8 bases are a match to TRBD1. Looked up from germline, CDR1 is SGHDT and CDR2 is YYEEEE. The CDR3 has 17 amino acids. J gave up 8 bases and V 4 bases, and 16 bases lay outside the gene matches. The DNA for the CDR3 is TGTGCCAGCAGCCCGGATGGGTTGACAGGGGCAGGAGAAAAACTGTTTTTT. This gives the protein CASSPDGLTGAGEKLFF.

A word on this clone: Distinct nucleotide sequences in the sample also encode this CDR3. The chain recombines TRBV5-1 with TRBJ2-5; 16 bases map to TRBD2. The CDR3 spans 16 residues. The V and J ends lost 7 bases and 4 bases, in that order; junction bases with no gene match: 7. CDR1 SGHRS and CDR2 YFSETQ come from the germline V gene. The CDR3 loop reads CASREGLAGGPETQYF. In DNA, the CDR3 is TGCGCCAGCCGCGAGGGACTAGCGGGGGGGCCAGAGACCCAGTACTTC.

The chain is built from TRBV11-2 and TRBJ2-7; D not certain. V shed 3 bases and J shed 1 base, with 7 bases lying between them. The germline CDR1 and CDR2 sequences are SGHAT and FQNNGV. The CDR3 covers 13 residues. The CDR3 reads CASSFRLSYEQYF. CDR3 nucleotides: TGTGCCAGCAGCTTCCGACTGTCCTACGAGCAGTACTTC.

The chain combines TRBV5-1 with TRBJ1-1; 7 positions agree with TRBD1. V lost 4 bases and J lost 3; bases outside the gene matches: 6. Germline V gives CDR1 SGHRS, CDR2 YFSETQ. This CDR3 comprises 14 residues. CDR3 DNA sequence: TGCGCCAGCAGCCGTCAGGGGGAAGACACTGAAGCTTTCTTT. Protein sequence: CASSRQGEDTEAFF.

CDR3 region: CASSYKTGTAGNTIYF. In DNA, the CDR3 is TGCGCCAGCAGCTATAAAACCGGGACAGCCGGAAACACCATATATTTT. V is TRBV5-1 and J is TRBJ1-3, with 7 bases fitting TRBD1. Germline assignment: CDR1 SGHRS and CDR2 YFSETQ. CDR3 length equals 16 residues. V trimming: 3 bases; J trimming: 4 bases; junction bases outside the gene matches: 10.

V usage is TRBV2 and J usage is TRBJ1-6, with no clear D. V was clipped by 5 bases and J by 10 bases, with 15 bases between them. The CDR3 extends over 14 amino acids. Germline V lookup: CDR1 SNHLY, CDR2 FYNNEI. DNA of the CDR3: TGTGCCAGCAGTATAACGAACGGGAGGTCACCCCTCCACTTT. It specifies CASSITNGRSPLHF. Using reference TRBV2 and TRBJ1-6 for the parts outside the CDR3, the full variable domain is EPEVTQTPSHQVTQMGQEVILRCVPISNHLYFYWYRQILGQKVEFLVSFYNNEISEKSEIFDDQFSVERPDGSNFTLKIRSTKLEDSAMYFCASSITNGRSPLHFGNGTRLTVT.

This chain connects TRBV7-2 to TRBJ2-3; TRBD2 agrees at 8 bases. After removal of 5 bases from V and 1 base from J, the junction contained 11 bases not matched to a gene. In germline, CDR1 is SGHTA, CDR2 FQGNSA. The CDR3 is 17 residues long. As DNA, the CDR3 is TGTGCCAGCAGCGCGTTTCCGGGGGGGACCGGCACAGATACGCAGTATTTT. It translates to CASSAFPGGTGTDTQYF.

V usage is TRBV7-2 and J usage is TRBJ2-1; 8 bases are a match to TRBD1. V gave up 2 bases and J gave up 5 bases; unmatched junction bases: 8. CDR1 is SGHTA and CDR2 is FQGNSA in the germline V gene. This CDR3 is 16 amino acids long. CDR3 loop: CASSLLAQGENNEQFF. DNA for the CDR3: TGTGCCAGCAGCTTACTGGCACAGGGGGAGAACAATGAGCAGTTCTTC. The full variable domain, rest sourced from reference TRBV7-2 and TRBJ2-1, is GAGVSQSPSNKVTEKGKDVELRCDPISGHTALYWYRQSLGQGLEFLIYFQGNSAPDKSGLPSDRFSAERTGGSVSTLTIQRTQQEDSAVYLCASSLLAQGENNEQFFGPGTRLTVL.

This rearrangement joins TRBV7-2 to TRBJ2-3; D perhaps matches TRBD2 (6 bases). V shed 5 bases and J shed 6 bases, with 12 bases lying between them. Per germline, CDR1 SGHTA and CDR2 FQGNSA. The CDR3 is 13 amino acids. The DNA for the CDR3 is TGTGCCAGCAGCGTCGGGGGATCGGATACGCAGTATTTT. This encodes CASSVGGSDTQYF. Based on the CDR3 plus reference TRBV7-2 and TRBJ2-3, the full variable domain is GAGVSQSPSNKVTEKGKDVELRCDPISGHTALYWYRQSLGQGLEFLIYFQGNSAPDKSGLPSDRFSAERTGGSVSTLTIQRTQQEDSAVYLCASSVGGSDTQYFGPGTRLTVL.

The gene calls are TRBV7-9 and TRBJ2-5; 9 nucleotides align to TRBD1. Germline V CDR1 and CDR2: SEHNR, FQNEAQ (reference sequence). This CDR3 spans 17 amino acids. Trimming took 7 bases from V and 2 from J; bases not matched to a gene: 14. CDR3 amino acids: CASTRADRGGIQETQYF. The CDR3 coding sequence is TGTGCCAGCACTAGGGCTGACAGGGGGGGAATTCAAGAGACCCAGTACTTC.

The chain joins TRBV6-1 to TRBJ1-5, with D possibly being TRBD1 (5 bases). Germline V gene lookup returns CDR1 MNHNS and CDR2 SASEGT. The CDR3 spans 15 residues. V was cut by 2 bases and J by 4 bases, with 12 bases left in between. The CDR3 here is CASSEWQGGNQPQHF. The CDR3 bases are TGTGCCAGCAGTGAATGGCAGGGTGGGAATCAGCCCCAGCATTTT.

The chain employs TRBV5-1 and TRBJ2-1; TRBD2 is a possible D gene (7 bases). V was cut by 9 bases and J by 1 base, with 20 bases left in between. This CDR3 is 16 amino acids long. Germline CDR1 is SGHRS and CDR2 is YFSETQ. CDR3 bases: TGCGCCACCAAGGGGGGGTCCCCCTCATCCTACAATGAGCAGTTCTTC. Translated, it gives CATKGGSPSSYNEQFF.

The CDR3 coding sequence is TGTGCCAGCAGCGTAGACGGAAGACTAGCGGGGGGGCAAGAGACCCAGTACTTC. This encodes CASSVDGRLAGGQETQYF. The V call is TRBV9, the J call TRBJ2-5; TRBD2 aligns across 14 bases. From germline, CDR1 is SGDLS and CDR2 YYNGEE. V lost 0 bases to trimming and J lost 2 bases; unmatched junction nucleotides: 6. CDR3 length equals 18 residues. The full variable domain, its missing parts supplied by reference TRBV9 and TRBJ2-5, is DSGVTQTPKHLITATGQRVTLRCSPRSGDLSVYWYQQSLDQGLQFLIQYYNGEERAKGNILERFSAQQFPDLHSELNLSSLELGDSALYFCASSVDGRLAGGQETQYFGPGTRLLVL.

This rearrangement joins TRBV19 to TRBJ1-6; TRBD1 agrees at 7 bases. The ends lost 3 bases at V and 7 bases at J; junction bases unmatched: 9. The CDR3 totals 16 residues. The germline V gene encodes CDR1 LNHDA and CDR2 SQIVND (reference sequence). CDR3 in DNA: TGTGCCAGTAGTATCTACGGGACAGTCGGCAATTCACCCCTCCACTTT. As protein: CASSIYGTVGNSPLHF.

CDR3 bases: TGTGCCAGCAGTGACAGGATAGCGGGGTCAGATACGCAGTATTTT. It is translated as CASSDRIAGSDTQYF. This chain links TRBV6-4 with TRBJ2-3, with 8 bases aligning to TRBD2. The CDR3 is 15 residues long. The ends lost 2 bases at V and 4 bases at J; junction bases unmatched: 5. CDR1 and CDR2 from the germline V gene are MRHNA and SNTAGT.